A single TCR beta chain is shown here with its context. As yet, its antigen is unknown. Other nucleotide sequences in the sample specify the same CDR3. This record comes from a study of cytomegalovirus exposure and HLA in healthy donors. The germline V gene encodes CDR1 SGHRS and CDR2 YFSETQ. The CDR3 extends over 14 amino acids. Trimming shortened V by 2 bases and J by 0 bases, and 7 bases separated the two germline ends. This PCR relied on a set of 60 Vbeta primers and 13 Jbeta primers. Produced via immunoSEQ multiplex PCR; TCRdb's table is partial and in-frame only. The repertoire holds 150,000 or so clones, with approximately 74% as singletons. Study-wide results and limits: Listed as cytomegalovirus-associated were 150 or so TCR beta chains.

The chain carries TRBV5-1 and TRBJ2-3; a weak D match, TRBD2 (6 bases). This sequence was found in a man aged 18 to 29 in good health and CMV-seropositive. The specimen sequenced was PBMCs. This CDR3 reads CASSFGTSTDTQYF. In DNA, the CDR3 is TGCGCCAGCAGCTTCGGGACTAGCACAGATACGCAGTATTTT. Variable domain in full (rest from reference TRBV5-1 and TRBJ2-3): KAGVTQTPRYLIKTRGQQVTLSCSPISGHRSVSWYQQTPGQGLQFLFEYFSETQRNKGNFPGRFSGRQFSNSRSEMNVSTLELGDSALYLCASSFGTSTDTQYFGPGTRLTVL.